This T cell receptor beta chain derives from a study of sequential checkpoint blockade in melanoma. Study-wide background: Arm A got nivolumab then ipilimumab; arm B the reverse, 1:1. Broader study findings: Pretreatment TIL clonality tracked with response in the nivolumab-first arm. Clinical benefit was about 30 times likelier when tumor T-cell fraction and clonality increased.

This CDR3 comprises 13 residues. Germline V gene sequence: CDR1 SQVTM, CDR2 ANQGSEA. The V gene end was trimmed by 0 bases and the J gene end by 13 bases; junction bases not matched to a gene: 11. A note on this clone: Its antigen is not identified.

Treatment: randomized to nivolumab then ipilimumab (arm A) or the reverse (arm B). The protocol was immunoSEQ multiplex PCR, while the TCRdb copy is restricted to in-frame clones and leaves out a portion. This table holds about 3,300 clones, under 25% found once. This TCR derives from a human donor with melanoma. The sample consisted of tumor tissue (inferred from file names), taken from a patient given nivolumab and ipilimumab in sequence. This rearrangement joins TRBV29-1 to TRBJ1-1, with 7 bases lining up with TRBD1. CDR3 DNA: TGCAGCGTTGAAGATCGGCAACAGGGGAGGGATTTCTTT. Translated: CSVEDRQQGRDFF.